This TCR beta chain came from a study of beta chain features in type 1 diabetes. Study-level points and caveats: TCRB CDR3s from Type 1 diabetes patients were moderately but significantly shorter in all four CD4+ subsets.

The sequenced template was cDNA made from the entire isolated RNA. The table came from immunoSEQ multiplex PCR; TCRdb's copy has only in-frame clones and leaves some out. The repertoire holds under 850,000 clones, over 10% seen once, with about 0.02% in the top ten. The CDR3 is made up of 12 amino acids. Germline V CDR1 and CDR2: SQVTM, ANQGSEA. V gave up 3 bases and J gave up 6 bases, with 11 bases separating them. In regard to this clone: Its target is unknown.

The sequenced sample was naive CD4+ T cells from blood. V usage is TRBV29-1 and J usage is TRBJ1-2; weak D call: TRBD1 (6 bases). This TCR was sampled from a man aged 18 to 35 with type 1 diabetes. As DNA, the CDR3 is TGCAGCGTTGACGACAGGATCAATGGCTACACCTTC. The encoded protein is CSVDDRINGYTF.